The source of this T cell receptor beta chain is a study of blood T cell repertoires in COVID-19. Germline V CDR1 and CDR2: SGHRS, YFSETQ. Trimming stripped 0 bases from V and 2 bases from J, with 8 bases between. CDR3 size: 15 residues. Repertoires were generated with immunoSEQ multiplex PCR, while TCRdb's copy carries only in-frame clones and drops some. The sample holds about 250,000 clones, roughly 85% seen once. The J gene is TRBJ2-2, the V gene TRBV5-1; TRBD1 might be the D (6 bases). Input material: peripheral blood. The sequence was collected from a woman in her 30s with active or convalescent COVID-19. The CDR3 bases are TGCGCCAGCAGCTTGGCCGGGACAAACACCGGGGAGCTGTTTTTT. Amino acid sequence: CASSLAGTNTGELFF. Full variable domain (remainder filled in from reference TRBV5-1 and TRBJ2-2): KAGVTQTPRYLIKTRGQQVTLSCSPISGHRSVSWYQQTPGQGLQFLFEYFSETQRNKGNFPGRFSGRQFSNSRSEMNVSTLELGDSALYLCASSLAGTNTGELFFGEGSRLTVL.